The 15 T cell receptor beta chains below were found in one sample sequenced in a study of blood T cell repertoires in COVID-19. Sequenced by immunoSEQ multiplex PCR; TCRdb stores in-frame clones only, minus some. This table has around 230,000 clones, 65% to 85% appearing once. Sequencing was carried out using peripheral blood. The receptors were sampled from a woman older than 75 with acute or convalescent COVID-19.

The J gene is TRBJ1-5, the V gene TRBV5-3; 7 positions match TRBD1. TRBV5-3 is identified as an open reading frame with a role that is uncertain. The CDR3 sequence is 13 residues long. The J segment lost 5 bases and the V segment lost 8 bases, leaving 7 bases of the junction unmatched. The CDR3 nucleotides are TGTGCCAGCGGAGACAGGGATGATCAGCCCCAGCATTTT. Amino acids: CASGDRDDQPQHF.

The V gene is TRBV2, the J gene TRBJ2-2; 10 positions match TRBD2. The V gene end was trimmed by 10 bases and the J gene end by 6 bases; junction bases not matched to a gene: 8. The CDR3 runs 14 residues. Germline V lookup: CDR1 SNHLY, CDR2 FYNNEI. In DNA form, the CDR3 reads TGTGCCACCGAGCTAGCGGGGGTTCCCGGGGAGCTGTTTTTT. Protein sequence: CATELAGVPGELFF. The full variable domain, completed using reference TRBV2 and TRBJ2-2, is EPEVTQTPSHQVTQMGQEVILRCVPISNHLYFYWYRQILGQKVEFLVSFYNNEISEKSEIFDDQFSVERPDGSNFTLKIRSTKLEDSAMYFCATELAGVPGELFFGEGSRLTVL.

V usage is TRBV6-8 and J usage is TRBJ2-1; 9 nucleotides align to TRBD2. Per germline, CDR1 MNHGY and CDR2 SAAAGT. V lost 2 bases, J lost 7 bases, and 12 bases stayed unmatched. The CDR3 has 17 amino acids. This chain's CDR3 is CASSYLLTSGEGNEQFF. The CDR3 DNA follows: TGTGCCAGCAGTTACCTCCTGACTAGCGGAGAAGGGAATGAGCAGTTCTTC.

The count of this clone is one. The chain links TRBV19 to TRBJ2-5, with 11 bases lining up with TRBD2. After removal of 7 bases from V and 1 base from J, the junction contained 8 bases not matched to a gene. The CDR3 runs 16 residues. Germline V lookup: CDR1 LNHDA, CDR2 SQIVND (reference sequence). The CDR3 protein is CASKMFSGGAQETQYF. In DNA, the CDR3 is TGTGCCAGTAAAATGTTTAGCGGGGGGGCCCAAGAGACCCAGTACTTC.

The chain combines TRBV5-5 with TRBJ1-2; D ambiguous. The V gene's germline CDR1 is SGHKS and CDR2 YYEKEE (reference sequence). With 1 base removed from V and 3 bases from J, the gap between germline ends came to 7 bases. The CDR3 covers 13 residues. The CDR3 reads CASSLNRDYGYTF. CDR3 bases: TGTGCCAGCAGCTTGAACCGGGACTATGGCTACACCTTC.

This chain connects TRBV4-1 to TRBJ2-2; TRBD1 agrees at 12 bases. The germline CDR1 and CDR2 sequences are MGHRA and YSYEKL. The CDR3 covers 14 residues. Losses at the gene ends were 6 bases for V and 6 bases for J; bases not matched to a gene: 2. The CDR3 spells CASRGTGGPGELFF. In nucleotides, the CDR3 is TGCGCCAGCAGGGGGACAGGGGGCCCCGGGGAGCTGTTTTTT.

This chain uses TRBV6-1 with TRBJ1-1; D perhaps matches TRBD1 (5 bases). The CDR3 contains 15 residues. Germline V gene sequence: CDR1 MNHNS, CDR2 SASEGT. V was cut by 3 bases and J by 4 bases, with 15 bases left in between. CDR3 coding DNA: TGTGCCAGCAGTGATATGGGCAGGGCTCGCACTGAAGCTTTCTTT. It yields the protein CASSDMGRARTEAFF.

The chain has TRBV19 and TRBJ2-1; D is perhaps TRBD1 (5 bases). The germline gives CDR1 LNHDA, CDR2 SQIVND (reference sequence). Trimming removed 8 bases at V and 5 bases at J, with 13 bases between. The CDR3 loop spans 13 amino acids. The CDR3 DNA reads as TGTGCCAGTTCCACAGGACGCGACAATGAGCAGTTCTTC. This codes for CASSTGRDNEQFF.

CDR3 bases: TGTGCCAGCAGCCAAGACAGAACGTGGTTTGGAAACACCATATATTTT. Protein product: CASSQDRTWFGNTIYF. The chain couples TRBV3-1 (or the pseudogene TRBV3-2) to TRBJ1-3, with D unclear. This CDR3 region has 16 residues. V was trimmed by 0 bases and J by 3 bases, leaving 12 bases between them. Germline CDR1 reads LGHDT; CDR2 reads YNNKEL (reference sequence).

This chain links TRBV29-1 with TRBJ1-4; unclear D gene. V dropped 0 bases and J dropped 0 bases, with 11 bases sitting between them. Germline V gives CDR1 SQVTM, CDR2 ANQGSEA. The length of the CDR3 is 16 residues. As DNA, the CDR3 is TGCAGCGTTGAAGACCCCCGCCGAGCAACTAATGAAAAACTGTTTTTT. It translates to CSVEDPRRATNEKLFF. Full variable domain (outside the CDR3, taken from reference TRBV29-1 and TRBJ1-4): SAVISQKPSRDICQRGTSLTIQCQVDSQVTMMFWYRQQPGQSLTLIATANQGSEATYESGFVIDKFPISRPNLTFSTLTVSNMSPEDSSIYLCSVEDPRRATNEKLFFGSGTQLSVL.

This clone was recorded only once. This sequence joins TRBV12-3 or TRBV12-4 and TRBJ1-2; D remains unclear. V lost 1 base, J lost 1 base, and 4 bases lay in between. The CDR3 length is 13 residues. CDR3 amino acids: CASSLVRNYGYTF. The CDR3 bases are TGTGCCAGCAGTTTAGTCCGTAACTATGGCTACACCTTC.

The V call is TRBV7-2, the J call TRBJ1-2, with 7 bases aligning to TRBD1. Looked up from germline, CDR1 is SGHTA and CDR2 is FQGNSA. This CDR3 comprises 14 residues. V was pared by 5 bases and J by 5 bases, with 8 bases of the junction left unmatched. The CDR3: CASSSPDRAYGYTF. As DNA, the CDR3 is TGTGCCAGCAGCAGCCCCGACAGGGCTTATGGCTACACCTTC.

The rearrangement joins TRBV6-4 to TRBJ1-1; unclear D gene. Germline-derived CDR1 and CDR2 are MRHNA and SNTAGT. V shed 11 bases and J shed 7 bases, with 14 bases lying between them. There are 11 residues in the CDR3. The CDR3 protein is CAAALSSEAFF. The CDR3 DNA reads TGTGCCGCGGCCCTAAGTAGTGAAGCTTTCTTT.

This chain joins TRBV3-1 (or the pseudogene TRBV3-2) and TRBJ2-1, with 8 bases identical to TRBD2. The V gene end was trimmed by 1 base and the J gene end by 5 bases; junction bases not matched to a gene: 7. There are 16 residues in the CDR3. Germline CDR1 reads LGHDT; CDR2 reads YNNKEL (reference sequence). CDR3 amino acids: CASSQGPGLDDNEQFF. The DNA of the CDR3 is TGTGCCAGCAGCCAAGGCCCGGGACTAGATGACAATGAGCAGTTCTTC.

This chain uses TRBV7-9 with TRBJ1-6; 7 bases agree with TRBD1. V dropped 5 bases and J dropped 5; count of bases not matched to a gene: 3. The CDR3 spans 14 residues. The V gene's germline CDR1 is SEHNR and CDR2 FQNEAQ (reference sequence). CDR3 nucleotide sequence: TGTGCCAGCAGCGGGGGACAGCATAATTCACCCCTCCACTTT. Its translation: CASSGGQHNSPLHF.